One and the same sample provided the 10 T cell receptor beta chains below, sequenced in a study of CD4 and CD8 cells across lung adenocarcinoma regions. TCRdb fed the PCR reads into MiXCR, producing one record per CDR3 protein. The table shows about 6,800 distinct CDR3 sequences, with roughly 50% occurring only once. Sequencing was performed on CD8+ T cells from the center of a lung tumor. Receptors were obtained from a male donor with lung adenocarcinoma. The CD4 and CD8 labels of this study may be unreliable.

Concerning this clonotype itself: Germline and junction disagree at one end, which may indicate a read error. V usage is TRBV6-5 and J usage is TRBJ2-1, with TRBD1 matching over 7 bases. This CDR3 has 16 amino acids. Germline CDR1 and CDR2: MNHEY and SVGAGI. This CDR3 is CASSYLSGGQENEQYF. The CDR3 DNA sequence: TGTGCCAGCAGTTACTTGTCAGGAGGACAGGAAAATGAGCAGTATTTC.

Details on this clonotype: A junction boundary mismatches the germline segment, possibly from a read error. This rearrangement joins TRBV10-2 to TRBJ2-4; D is tentatively TRBD1 or TRBD2 (5 bases each). The CDR3 covers 13 residues. In germline, CDR1 is WSHSY, CDR2 SAAADI. Here the CDR3 DNA reads TGCGCCACGGGGCTGCAAGCCAAAAACATGCAGTATTTC. Protein product: CATGLQAKNMQYF.

V usage is TRBV6-1 and J usage is TRBJ2-7, with unresolved D. V shed 4 bases and J shed 0 bases, with 10 bases lying between them. The CDR3 extends over 14 amino acids. Germline CDR1 MNHNS, CDR2 SASEGT. The CDR3 nucleotides read TGTGCCAGCAGTGTTAAGGGTACCTCCTACGAGCAGTACTTC. Encoded protein: CASSVKGTSYEQYF.

By share, this clonotype ranks as medium-sized. The rearrangement joins TRBV6-1 to TRBJ2-5; TRBD2 matches 7 bases. Germline V gives CDR1 MNHNS, CDR2 SASEGT. The CDR3 is 13 residues long. After removal of 6 bases from V and 4 bases from J, the junction contained 5 bases not matched to a gene. The CDR3 region is CASRREPPETQYF. CDR3 nucleotides: TGTGCCAGCAGGCGGGAGCCCCCAGAGACCCAGTACTTC.

In this sample, this clonotype turned up a few times. The chain joins TRBV6-5 to TRBJ2-3; TRBD2 agrees at 8 bases. The germline gives CDR1 MNHEY, CDR2 SVGAGI. J lost 7 bases, V lost 0 bases, and 9 bases had no gene match. The CDR3 runs 16 residues. CDR3 residues: CASSYSSGGESNTQYF. The CDR3 DNA follows: TGTGCCAGCAGTTACTCGTCGGGAGGGGAATCCAATACGCAGTATTTT.

About this clonotype itself: Relative to the germline gene, one junction end is altered; a read error may explain this. The chain recombines TRBV10-1 with TRBJ2-5, with D possibly being TRBD2 (5 bases). CDR3 length: 14 residues. The V gene's germline CDR1 is WNHNN and CDR2 SYGVQD (reference sequence). The CDR3 reads CAGSGGRHEETQYF. CDR3 sequence (DNA): TGCGCGGGGAGTGGAGGCAGACACGAAGAGACGCAGTATTTC.

Only one count was recorded for this clonotype. The genes are TRBV10-3 and TRBJ2-1, with D uncertain. The V gene lost 8 bases and the J gene lost 5 bases, with 13 bases spanning the gap. The CDR3 runs to 13 residues. Germline V CDR1 and CDR2: ENHRY, SYGVKD. The CDR3: CAIRASTDNEQFF. The CDR3 region has the DNA TGTGCCATCCGAGCGTCCACGGACAATGAGCAGTTCTTC.

The J gene is TRBJ2-1, the V gene TRBV3-1, with D perhaps TRBD2 (5 bases). CDR1 and CDR2 (germline): LGHDT, YNNKEL (reference sequence). This CDR3 is built from 14 residues. The V and J ends lost 4 bases and 6 bases respectively, with 13 bases between them. CDR3 coding DNA: TGTGCCAGCAGCCCCCGGACTGGAACCAATGAGCAGTTCTTC. Amino acid sequence: CASSPRTGTNEQFF.

This clonotype is labeled as medium-sized (0.01 to 0.1%). The V call is TRBV27, the J call TRBJ2-3, with 7 bases fitting TRBD2. The germline gives CDR1 MNHEY, CDR2 SMNVEV (reference sequence). The CDR3 sequence is 15 residues long. V lost 2 bases, J lost 2 bases, and 4 bases stayed unmatched. The CDR3 nucleotides read TGTGCCAGCAGTTTAGACGGGAGGCCCACAGATACGCAGTATTTT. Translated: CASSLDGRPTDTQYF.

This sequence joins TRBV6-1 and TRBJ2-1; 11 nucleotides line up with TRBD2. With 6 bases clipped from V and 7 bases from J, the junction kept 11 bases outside the gene matches. The CDR3 is 16 amino acids. The germline V gene encodes CDR1 MNHNS and CDR2 SASEGT. The CDR3 region has the DNA TGTGCCAGCAGCCAACTAGCGGGAGTTCCTTTTAATGAGCAGTTCTTC. Translation gives CASSQLAGVPFNEQFF.